The rows below give T cell receptor beta chains drawn from one sample of a study of T cell responses to AZD1222 COVID-19 vaccine. Only in-frame clones appear in the TCRdb table, and some are missing; sequencing was by immunoSEQ multiplex PCR. The data contain 150,000 to 180,000 clones, 80% to 90% of them seen just once; the ten biggest clones take up roughly 9.7%. The source was peripheral blood, collected 28 days after the second AZD1222 dose. These receptors all come from an adult who received the AZD1222 COVID-19 vaccine. CDR3s include the opening cysteine and the closing phenylalanine or tryptophan. A D gene is named only where the DNA matches it firmly. Size is omitted from some rows. Given values are once, few, many or a class for expanded clones.

clone size: .; D gene: .; J gene: TRBJ1-1; V gene: TRBV12-3/TRBV12-4; CDR3 length: 12; CDR3 DNA: TGTGCCAGCAGGAAAGTGGGTACTGAAGCTTTCTTT; CDR3 protein: CASRKVGTEAFF
clone size: .; D gene: .; J gene: TRBJ1-5; V gene: TRBV6-2/TRBV6-3; CDR3 length: 15; CDR3 DNA: TGTGCCAGCAGTACAGGACGGTCTAGCAATCAGCCCCAGCATTTT; CDR3 protein: CASSTGRSSNQPQHF
clone size: .; D gene: .; J gene: TRBJ2-2; V gene: TRBV28; CDR3 length: 17; CDR3 DNA: TGTGCCAGCAGTTCCCTCCCGGGACCCACTTCTCGCCGGGAGCTGTTTTTT; CDR3 protein: CASSSLPGPTSRRELFF
clone size: .; D gene: .; J gene: TRBJ2-1; V gene: TRBV7-9; CDR3 length: 12; CDR3 DNA: TGTGCCAGTGGGGGCGGGGGCTTTGAGCAGTTCTTC; CDR3 protein: CASGGGGFEQFF
clone size: .; D gene: .; J gene: TRBJ1-2; V gene: TRBV28; CDR3 length: 14; CDR3 DNA: TGTGCCAGCAGTTTACTACAGGGAGCCTATGGCTACACCTTC; CDR3 protein: CASSLLQGAYGYTF
clone size: .; D gene: .; J gene: TRBJ2-6; V gene: TRBV7-6; CDR3 length: 14; CDR3 DNA: TGTGCCAGCAGCCACCCCTCTGGGGCCAACGTCCTGACTTTC; CDR3 protein: CASSHPSGANVLTF
clone size: .; D gene: .; J gene: TRBJ2-7; V gene: TRBV5-1; CDR3 length: 14; CDR3 DNA: TGCGCCAGCAGCTTGGTTGTAGACGGCTACGAGCAGTACTTC; CDR3 protein: CASSLVVDGYEQYF
clone size: .; D gene: TRBD1; J gene: TRBJ1-1; V gene: TRBV6-6; CDR3 length: 15; CDR3 DNA: TGTGCCAGCAAACCCTCTGACAGGGCCAACACTGAAGCTTTCTTT; CDR3 protein: CASKPSDRANTEAFF
clone size: .; D gene: TRBD1; J gene: TRBJ2-2; V gene: TRBV9; CDR3 length: 17; CDR3 DNA: TGTGCCAGCAGCGCCTCCCAGGTTGGACAGGGACTCGGGGAGCTGTTTTTT; CDR3 protein: CASSASQVGQGLGELFF
clone size: .; D gene: .; J gene: TRBJ1-6; V gene: TRBV28; CDR3 length: 13; CDR3 DNA: TGTGCCAGCAGGACACCGAAAAATTCACCCCTCCACTTT; CDR3 protein: CASRTPKNSPLHF
clone size: .; D gene: .; J gene: TRBJ1-6; V gene: TRBV5-4; CDR3 length: 14; CDR3 DNA: TGTGCCAGCAGCTTCAAGGAGTTCAATTCACCCCTCCACTTT; CDR3 protein: CASSFKEFNSPLHF
clone size: .; D gene: TRBD2; J gene: TRBJ2-2; V gene: TRBV2; CDR3 length: 15; CDR3 DNA: TGTGCCAGCAACAAAGAGGGACTAGCTCTGGTGGAGCTGTTTTTT; CDR3 protein: CASNKEGLALVELFF
clone size: .; D gene: .; J gene: TRBJ1-1; V gene: TRBV28; CDR3 length: 17; CDR3 DNA: TGTGCCAGCAGTTTTACTATTACGGGGGGCAGGAACACTGAAGCTTTCTTT; CDR3 protein: CASSFTITGGRNTEAFF
clone size: .; D gene: TRBD2; J gene: TRBJ2-5; V gene: TRBV6-5; CDR3 length: 13; CDR3 DNA: TGTGCCAGTTCTGTGGGGGGGGTTGAGACCCAGTACTTC; CDR3 protein: CASSVGGVETQYF
clone size: .; D gene: .; J gene: TRBJ2-1; V gene: TRBV4-2; CDR3 length: 17; CDR3 DNA: TGTGCCAGCAGCCGAGACGAAGTTGTAGGGTCCTACAATGAGCAGTTCTTC; CDR3 protein: CASSRDEVVGSYNEQFF
clone size: .; D gene: .; J gene: TRBJ2-4; V gene: TRBV6-1; CDR3 length: 13; CDR3 DNA: TGTGCCAGCAGTGAAAGCGGGAAAAACATTCAGTACTTC; CDR3 protein: CASSESGKNIQYF
clone size: .; D gene: .; J gene: TRBJ2-1; V gene: TRBV7-2; CDR3 length: 13; CDR3 DNA: TGTGCCAGCAGCTTTGGACAGCCCAATGAGCAGTTCTTC; CDR3 protein: CASSFGQPNEQFF
clone size: .; D gene: .; J gene: TRBJ1-3; V gene: TRBV9; CDR3 length: 16; CDR3 DNA: TGTGCCAGCAGCGGGGATTTAAGGGGCGTAGGAAACACCATATATTTT; CDR3 protein: CASSGDLRGVGNTIYF
clone size: once; D gene: TRBD2; J gene: TRBJ2-6; V gene: TRBV18; CDR3 length: 19; CDR3 DNA: TGTGCCAGCTCACCACAACTAGCGGGAGACAGACCTGGGGCCAACGTCCTGACTTTC; CDR3 protein: CASSPQLAGDRPGANVLTF
clone size: .; D gene: .; J gene: TRBJ2-2; V gene: TRBV5-1; CDR3 length: 14; CDR3 DNA: TGCGCCAGCAGCTTGTCCCCGAACACCGGGGAGCTGTTTTTT; CDR3 protein: CASSLSPNTGELFF
clone size: .; D gene: .; J gene: TRBJ2-1; V gene: TRBV30; CDR3 length: 12; CDR3 DNA: TGTGCCTGGAGTGTAGCCAAATACGAGCAGTTCTTC; CDR3 protein: CAWSVAKYEQFF
clone size: .; D gene: TRBD1; J gene: TRBJ1-2; V gene: TRBV28; CDR3 length: 14; CDR3 DNA: TGTGCCAGCAGTTCGGCCGGGACAGCTTCAGGCTACACCTTC; CDR3 protein: CASSSAGTASGYTF
clone size: .; D gene: .; J gene: TRBJ1-1; V gene: TRBV2; CDR3 length: 14; CDR3 DNA: TGTGCCACCCAAGTGGACCGGGTGTTCACTGAAGCTTTCTTT; CDR3 protein: CATQVDRVFTEAFF
clone size: .; D gene: .; J gene: TRBJ1-5; V gene: TRBV27; CDR3 length: 16; CDR3 DNA: TGTGCCAGTCCCCTCGAAAGGGGGGATGGGAATCAGCCCCAGCATTTT; CDR3 protein: CASPLERGDGNQPQHF
clone size: .; D gene: .; J gene: TRBJ1-2; V gene: TRBV6-2/TRBV6-3; CDR3 length: 13; CDR3 DNA: TGTGCCAGCAGTCCGGCCCCTGAGTATGGCTACACCTTC; CDR3 protein: CASSPAPEYGYTF
clone size: .; D gene: TRBD1; J gene: TRBJ1-4; V gene: TRBV10-3; CDR3 length: 13; CDR3 DNA: TGTGCCATCAGCCGGACAGGGGTCGAAAAACTGTTTTTT; CDR3 protein: CAISRTGVEKLFF
clone size: .; D gene: .; J gene: TRBJ1-1; V gene: TRBV2; CDR3 length: 11; CDR3 DNA: TGTGCCAGCAAGGTGAACACTGAAGCTTTCTTT; CDR3 protein: CASKVNTEAFF
clone size: few; D gene: .; J gene: TRBJ1-1; V gene: TRBV6-5; CDR3 length: 14; CDR3 DNA: TGTGCCAGCAGTCCAGGGCTTCCGAACACTGAAGCTTTCTTT; CDR3 protein: CASSPGLPNTEAFF
clone size: .; D gene: .; J gene: TRBJ1-3; V gene: TRBV28; CDR3 length: 14; CDR3 DNA: TGTGCCAGCAGTCCCCCGTTGGGAGGAAACACCATATATTTT; CDR3 protein: CASSPPLGGNTIYF
clone size: .; D gene: .; J gene: TRBJ1-4; V gene: TRBV4-3; CDR3 length: 15; CDR3 DNA: TGCGCCAGCAGCCTGCTCCGGTCAACTAATGAAAAACTGTTTTTT; CDR3 protein: CASSLLRSTNEKLFF
clone size: .; D gene: .; J gene: TRBJ1-1; V gene: TRBV9; CDR3 length: 16; CDR3 DNA: TGTGCCAGCAGCGTAGCGTGGGGGGTCGGAAACACTGAAGCTTTCTTT; CDR3 protein: CASSVAWGVGNTEAFF
clone size: .; D gene: .; J gene: TRBJ1-1; V gene: TRBV5-1; CDR3 length: 14; CDR3 DNA: TGCGCCAGCAGCTTGGCCGGTAGGGGAGAAGATGCTTTCTTT; CDR3 protein: CASSLAGRGEDAFF
clone size: .; D gene: .; J gene: TRBJ2-7; V gene: TRBV5-3; CDR3 length: 16; CDR3 DNA: TGTGCCAGAAGTGGGGACCGTTGGGGTCCTTACTACGAGCAGTACTTC; CDR3 protein: CARSGDRWGPYYEQYF
clone size: .; D gene: TRBD2; J gene: TRBJ2-1; V gene: TRBV5-1; CDR3 length: 14; CDR3 DNA: TGCGCTAGCCAGAGAGCGGGGTCGGCGAATGAGCAGTTCTTC; CDR3 protein: CASQRAGSANEQFF
clone size: .; D gene: .; J gene: TRBJ1-3; V gene: TRBV6-6; CDR3 length: 14; CDR3 DNA: TGTGCCAGCAGTTACCCTGGCTCTGGAAACACCATATATTTT; CDR3 protein: CASSYPGSGNTIYF
clone size: .; D gene: TRBD1; J gene: TRBJ1-2; V gene: TRBV11-2; CDR3 length: 14; CDR3 DNA: TGTGCCAGCAGCCAGCGGACAGGGTTTGATGGCTACACCTTC; CDR3 protein: CASSQRTGFDGYTF
clone size: .; D gene: .; J gene: TRBJ1-3; V gene: TRBV7-8; CDR3 length: 16; CDR3 DNA: TGTGCCAGCAGCCCCGACTTTATAGGGACCGGAAACACCATATATTTT; CDR3 protein: CASSPDFIGTGNTIYF
clone size: .; D gene: TRBD2; J gene: TRBJ2-7; V gene: TRBV5-1; CDR3 length: 15; CDR3 DNA: TGCGCCAGCAGCTTGGTTGGCGGGAGTAGGTACGAGCAGTACTTC; CDR3 protein: CASSLVGGSRYEQYF
clone size: once; D gene: TRBD1; J gene: TRBJ1-2; V gene: TRBV28; CDR3 length: 14; CDR3 DNA: TGTGCCAGCAGCCTTCCGGGACAGAACTATGGCTACACCTTC; CDR3 protein: CASSLPGQNYGYTF
clone size: .; D gene: .; J gene: TRBJ2-1; V gene: TRBV5-1; CDR3 length: 12; CDR3 DNA: TGCGCCAGCAGCTCGCAGGGAAATGAGCAGTTCTTC; CDR3 protein: CASSSQGNEQFF
clone size: .; D gene: TRBD1; J gene: TRBJ2-7; V gene: TRBV28; CDR3 length: 14; CDR3 DNA: TGTGCCAGCACCGCATCCGGACAGGGCCACGAGCAGTACTTC; CDR3 protein: CASTASGQGHEQYF